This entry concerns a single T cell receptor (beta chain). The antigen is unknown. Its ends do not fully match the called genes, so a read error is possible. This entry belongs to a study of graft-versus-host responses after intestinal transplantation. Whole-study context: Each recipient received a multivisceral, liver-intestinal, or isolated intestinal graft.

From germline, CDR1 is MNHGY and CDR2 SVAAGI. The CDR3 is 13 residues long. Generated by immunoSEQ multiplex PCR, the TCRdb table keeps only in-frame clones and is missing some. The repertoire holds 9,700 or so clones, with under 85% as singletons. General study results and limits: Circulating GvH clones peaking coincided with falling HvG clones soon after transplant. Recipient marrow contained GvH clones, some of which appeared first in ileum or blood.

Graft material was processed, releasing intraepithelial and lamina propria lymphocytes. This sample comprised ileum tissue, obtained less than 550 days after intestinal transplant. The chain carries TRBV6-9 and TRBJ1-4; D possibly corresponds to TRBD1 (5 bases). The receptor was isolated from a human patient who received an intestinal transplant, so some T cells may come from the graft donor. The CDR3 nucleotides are TGTGCCATCAGTCGGGGGGAGAAGGAAAAACTGTTTTTT. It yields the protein CAISRGEKEKLFF.